The 24 T cell receptor beta chains below come from one sample, sequenced in a study of T-cell memory formation after mild COVID-19. A single record per CDR3 protein comes from TCRdb applying MiXCR to the 5' RACE reads. The repertoire holds more than 350,000 distinct CDR3 sequences, with approximately 15% as singletons. The sample was PBMCs or a T cell subset sorted from them (not recorded which). These TCRs come from a man aged 18 to 30 who had mild COVID-19 (a few samples of this study predate the infection). Cell type and time point are not known.

The sample holds a few counts of this clonotype. The V call is TRBV7-9, the J call TRBJ1-5; TRBD1 aligns across 9 bases. Germline lookup yields CDR1 SEHNR and CDR2 FQNEAQ (reference sequence). V was clipped by 4 bases and J by 5 bases; unmatched bases: 9. CDR3 length equals 16 residues. The chain's CDR3 is CASSSPGQGYDQPQHF. The CDR3 coding sequence is TGTGCCAGCAGCTCACCGGGACAGGGCTACGATCAGCCCCAGCATTTT.

The chain recombines TRBV23-1 with TRBJ2-1; the match to TRBD1 covers 7 bases. TRBV23-1 is marked as an open reading frame, function uncertain. J was trimmed by 12 bases and V by 6 bases; bases with no gene match: 8. The CDR3 is 12 residues long. The CDR3 DNA follows: TGCGCCAGCAGCAGCCCAGGGGGTCTGCAGTTCTTC. It yields the protein CASSSPGGLQFF.

The chain carries TRBV28 and TRBJ2-5; D assignment may be TRBD1 or TRBD2 (6 bases each). Deletions cut 6 bases from V and 5 bases from J, with 13 bases between. Germline CDR1 reads MDHEN; CDR2 reads SYDVKM. The CDR3 contains 13 residues. CDR3 in DNA: TGTGCCAGCAGGAGGGGGGCGGGGGAGACCCAGTACTTC. This sequence encodes CASRRGAGETQYF. Variable domain in full (rest from reference TRBV28 and TRBJ2-5): DVKVTQSSRYLVKRTGEKVFLECVQDMDHENMFWYRQDPGLGLRLIYFSYDVKMKEKGDIPEGYSVSREKKERFSLILESASTNQTSMYLCASRRGAGETQYFGPGTRLLVL.

This clonotype was seen many times. For the CDR3, the DNA is TGCGCCAGCAGCCAAGGGCGGGAGGGCTACGAGCAGTACTTC. Translation: CASSQGREGYEQYF. The chain combines TRBV4-3 with TRBJ2-7, with TRBD2 matching over 9 bases. J lost 3 bases, V lost 1 base, and 1 base had no gene match. Germline CDR1 reads LGHNA; CDR2 reads YSLEER. The CDR3 has 14 amino acids.

The table lists this clonotype with a few counts. This chain links TRBV5-1 with TRBJ2-7; TRBD1 matches at 8 bases. This CDR3 contains 14 residues. V lost 0 bases, J lost 6 bases, and 5 bases stayed unmatched. The germline gives CDR1 SGHRS, CDR2 YFSETQ. Here the CDR3 DNA reads TGCGCCAGCAGCTTGGCTCAGGGGGCGGGCGAGCAGTACTTC. It specifies CASSLAQGAGEQYF.

This clonotype was detected a few times. This chain joins TRBV5-6 and TRBJ2-4; D is perhaps TRBD2 (6 bases). The CDR3 runs 16 residues. Trimming removed 5 bases from V and 1 base from J, with 16 bases in between. The germline gives CDR1 SGHDT, CDR2 YYEEEE. DNA for the CDR3: TGTGCCAGCAGTTCGCTGGGAGGTTGGGCCAAAAACATTCAGTACTTC. This gives the protein CASSSLGGWAKNIQYF.

This clonotype was counted a few times. The chain links TRBV30 to TRBJ1-1; D unclear. From germline, CDR1 is GTSNPN and CDR2 SVGIG (reference sequence). With 3 bases removed from V and 1 base from J, the gap between germline ends came to 15 bases. This CDR3 spans 15 amino acids. CDR3 sequence (DNA): TGTGCCTGGAGCCCCCTGGCAGTGGGGAACACTGAAGCTTTCTTT. This encodes CAWSPLAVGNTEAFF.

The genes are TRBV4-3 and TRBJ2-5; TRBD1 is a possible D gene (8 bases). The V end was cut by 0 bases, the J end by 4 bases, with 21 bases between. Germline CDR1 reads LGHNA; CDR2 reads YSLEER. The CDR3 extends over 18 amino acids. CDR3: CASSQDRGDWTGTETQYF. CDR3 nucleotide sequence: TGCGCCAGCAGCCAAGATCGGGGGGACTGGACAGGGACAGAGACCCAGTACTTC.

This clonotype was seen a handful of times. The chain has TRBV4-1 and TRBJ2-3; 7 nucleotides align to TRBD2. The CDR3 runs 15 residues. V trimming: 7 bases; J trimming: 4 bases; junction bases outside the gene matches: 11. Germline lookup yields CDR1 MGHRA and CDR2 YSYEKL. CDR3 region: CASKRTGGDADTQYF. Written as DNA, the CDR3 is TGCGCCAGCAAACGAACGGGGGGAGACGCAGATACGCAGTATTTT.

This clonotype was detected only a few times. The gene calls are TRBV5-1 and TRBJ2-7; a weak D match, TRBD1 (7 bases). From germline, CDR1 is SGHRS and CDR2 YFSETQ. The CDR3 totals 15 residues. Trimming removed 4 bases at V and 1 base at J, with 15 bases between. The CDR3 sequence is CASSPRGQRSYEQYF. The DNA of the CDR3 is TGCGCCAGCAGCCCGCGGGGACAGCGTTCCTACGAGCAGTACTTC.

The chain carries TRBV2 and TRBJ2-1; D is uncertain. Between the trimmed V and J ends, which lost 4 bases and 6 bases, there was a span of 10 bases. Germline CDR1 and CDR2: SNHLY and FYNNEI. The CDR3 is 13 residues long. The CDR3 nucleotides are TGTGCCAGCAGTGTCGGCGGAAGCAATGAGCAGTTCTTC. It codes for CASSVGGSNEQFF.

V and J are TRBV6-5 and TRBJ2-2, with D possibly being TRBD1 or TRBD2 (5 bases each). The V and J ends lost 7 bases and 7 bases respectively, with 22 bases between them. From germline, CDR1 is MNHEY and CDR2 SVGAGI. The CDR3 has 16 residues. The CDR3 loop is CASTEGRGFFDGELFF. The CDR3 nucleotides are TGTGCCAGCACAGAGGGACGTGGGTTTTTTGACGGGGAGCTGTTTTTT.

This clonotype was observed a handful of times. V and J are TRBV7-9 and TRBJ1-6; 7 bases align to TRBD1. Looked up from germline, CDR1 is SEHNR and CDR2 is FQNEAQ (reference sequence). The CDR3 runs to 16 residues. V shed 1 base, J shed 5 bases, and the junction held 5 bases outside the gene matches. The CDR3 DNA reads as TGTGCCAGCAGCTTAGTCGGGCAGGGGGATAATTCACCCCTCCACTTT. It specifies CASSLVGQGDNSPLHF.

This rearrangement joins TRBV19 to TRBJ1-5; tentatively, D is TRBD1 (6 bases). There are 12 residues in the CDR3. V was clipped by 10 bases and J by 6 bases, with 13 bases between them. Germline lookup yields CDR1 LNHDA and CDR2 SQIVND (reference sequence). The CDR3 is CATREGGQPQHF. DNA for the CDR3: TGTGCCACCAGAGAGGGGGGTCAGCCCCAGCATTTT.

A few counts support this clonotype. The genes are TRBV20-1 and TRBJ1-6, with no clear D. This CDR3 is built from 15 residues. CDR1 and CDR2 from the germline V gene are DFQATT and SNEGSKA (reference sequence). V lost 1 base and J lost 10, with 17 bases in between. The CDR3 here is CSARGSPVAGSPLHF. CDR3 coding DNA: TGCAGTGCTAGAGGTAGCCCCGTTGCGGGGTCACCCCTCCACTTT.

The chain has TRBV9 and TRBJ2-5, with D perhaps being TRBD1 or TRBD2 (6 bases each). Trimming left V 3 bases short and J 5 bases short, with 17 bases between. Germline V gives CDR1 SGDLS, CDR2 YYNGEE. CDR3 length: 15 residues. The CDR3 bases are TGTGCCAGCAGCGACCACTTCGGGGGCTGGGAGACCCAGTACTTC. This sequence encodes CASSDHFGGWETQYF.

This clonotype was picked up a small number of times. This rearrangement joins TRBV5-4 to TRBJ2-7; 8 nucleotides line up with TRBD2. The CDR3 is made up of 15 amino acids. Germline lookup yields CDR1 SGHNT and CDR2 YYREEE (reference sequence). The trim removed 2 bases at V and 0 bases at J, leaving 4 bases unmatched. The CDR3 bases are TGTGCCAGCAGCTTAGCGGGGGAAAACTCCTACGAGCAGTACTTC. It specifies CASSLAGENSYEQYF.

The chain is built from TRBV20-1 and TRBJ2-7; 9 positions match TRBD1. The trim removed 5 bases at V and 7 bases at J, leaving 6 bases unmatched. This CDR3 is 12 amino acids long. Germline V gene data show CDR1 as DFQATT and CDR2 as SNEGSKA (reference sequence). The CDR3 protein is CSARDRAGEQYF. CDR3 nucleotides: TGCAGTGCTCGGGACAGGGCGGGAGAGCAGTACTTC.

This clonotype occurred a few times. The rearrangement joins TRBV29-1 to TRBJ1-1; D gene uncertain. The V and J ends lost 1 base and 1 base respectively, with 13 bases between them. This CDR3 has 15 amino acids. Per the germline V gene, CDR1 is SQVTM and CDR2 is ANQGSEA. The CDR3 DNA follows: TGCAGCGTTGAAGGGCGCTTGAGGGAGAACACTGAAGCTTTCTTT. This sequence encodes CSVEGRLRENTEAFF.

The CDR3 coding sequence is TGTGCCAGCAGCTCGGACAGCTCTGGGGCCAACGTCCTGACTTTC. Translation gives CASSSDSSGANVLTF. The V gene is TRBV7-2, the J gene TRBJ2-6; weak D call: TRBD1 (6 bases). CDR1 and CDR2 (germline): SGHTA, FQGNSA. V lost 4 bases, J lost 0 bases, and 7 bases lay in between. The CDR3 loop spans 15 amino acids.

J is TRBJ1-2 and V is TRBV5-6, with D uncertain. This CDR3 is 14 amino acids long. Germline V gene lookup returns CDR1 SGHDT and CDR2 YYEEEE. V gave up 4 bases and J gave up 6 bases, with 16 bases separating them. The CDR3 coding sequence is TGTGCCAGCAGCCTTGGACGCGTGCTGGATGGCTACACCTTC. This gives the protein CASSLGRVLDGYTF. The variable domain in full, completed from reference TRBV5-6 and TRBJ1-2, reads DAGVTQSPTHLIKTRGQQVTLRCSPKSGHDTVSWYQQALGQGPQFIFQYYEEEERQRGNFPDRFSGHQFPNYSSELNVNALLLGDSALYLCASSLGRVLDGYTFGSGTRLTVV.

The chain recombines TRBV12-3 or TRBV12-4 with TRBJ1-2; the match to TRBD1 covers 9 bases. Unmatched junction bases numbered 11, after V lost 5 bases and J lost 4 bases. This CDR3 contains 16 residues. The CDR3 DNA reads TGTGCCAGCAGTCCCACACGACAGGGGGGCTCCTATGGCTACACCTTC. It specifies CASSPTRQGGSYGYTF.

A few counts support this clonotype. This rearrangement joins TRBV11-2 to TRBJ2-7; D is unresolved. Between the trimmed V and J ends, which lost 4 bases and 4 bases, there was a span of 11 bases. The CDR3 totals 13 residues. Germline loops: CDR1 SGHAT, CDR2 FQNNGV. The CDR3 reads CASSSPTGYEQYV. Written as DNA, the CDR3 is TGTGCCAGCAGCTCCCCTACGGGTTACGAGCAGTACGTC.

The chain combines TRBV6-5 with TRBJ2-1, with D possibly TRBD1 on 6 matching bases. V gave up 5 bases and J gave up 2 bases, with 13 bases separating them. This CDR3 has 15 amino acids. The germline V gene has CDR1 MNHEY and CDR2 SVGAGI. The CDR3 loop reads CASSPTGNPYNEQFF. Here the CDR3 DNA reads TGTGCCAGCAGTCCAACAGGGAACCCCTACAATGAGCAGTTCTTC.